Listed below are T cell receptor beta chains from one sample, sequenced in a study of blood T cell repertoires in COVID-19. This table comes from immunoSEQ multiplex PCR, and its TCRdb copy is limited to in-frame clones, with some not included. The sample yields 220,000 or so clones, 85% to 90% seen once. The sample comprised PBMCs or T cells enriched from blood (not recorded which). Every receptor here comes from a man in his fifties or sixties who had been exposed to COVID-19. CDR3s include the opening cysteine and the closing phenylalanine or tryptophan. D genes are given only for firm matches. The size entry is marked missing in some rows and otherwise reads once, few, many or a size class.

CDR3 protein	CDR3 DNA	D gene	V gene	J gene	clone size
CASSPGGGRGVEKLFF	TGTGCCAGCAGCCCCGGGGGAGGACGGGGGGTTGAAAAACTGTTTTTT	NA	TRBV5-4	TRBJ1-4	NA
CASSRPSGSSTGELFF	TGTGCCAGTAGTCGGCCAAGCGGGAGTTCCACCGGGGAGCTGTTTTTT	TRBD2	TRBV19	TRBJ2-2	NA
CASSLAGTKTQYF	TGTGCCAGCAGTTTAGCGGGGACGAAGACCCAGTACTTC	NA	TRBV27	TRBJ2-5	once
CAISSPGGGGRTEAFF	TGTGCCATCAGTTCCCCCGGAGGGGGGGGGAGGACTGAAGCTTTCTTT	NA	TRBV10-3	TRBJ1-1	NA
CASNIGSSYEQYF	TGTGCCAGCAACATTGGCAGCTCCTACGAGCAGTACTTC	NA	TRBV28	TRBJ2-7	NA
CASSPWTGDQPQHF	TGTGCCAGCAGCCCCTGGACAGGGGATCAGCCCCAGCATTTT	TRBD1	TRBV5-6	TRBJ1-5	once
CASSLMGHTDTQYF	TGCGCCAGCAGCTTAATGGGGCACACAGATACGCAGTATTTT	NA	TRBV5-1	TRBJ2-3	NA
CASSPDRNYEQYF	TGCGCCAGCAGCCCGGACAGGAACTACGAGCAGTACTTC	TRBD1	TRBV5-1	TRBJ2-7	NA
CASSLSEGSPLHF	TGTGCCAGCAGTTTATCGGAGGGATCACCCCTCCACTTT	NA	TRBV12-3/TRBV12-4	TRBJ1-6	NA
CASTPPGLAGTDTQYF	TGCGCCAGCACCCCCCCGGGACTAGCGGGCACAGATACGCAGTATTTT	TRBD2	TRBV5-1	TRBJ2-3	NA
CASSLAHWTGPSNQPQHF	TGTGCCAGCAGCTTAGCCCATTGGACAGGGCCTAGCAATCAGCCCCAGCATTTT	TRBD1	TRBV11-3	TRBJ1-5	NA
CASSSAQGTNEKLFF	TGCGCCAGCAGCTCCGCCCAGGGGACTAATGAAAAACTGTTTTTT	NA	TRBV5-1	TRBJ1-4	NA
CASTDPRGTNEKLFF	TGTGCCAGCACCGACCCCAGGGGAACTAATGAAAAACTGTTTTTT	NA	TRBV28	TRBJ1-4	few
CASSPPGLNEQFF	TGTGCCAGCTCACCACCGGGCCTCAATGAGCAGTTCTTC	NA	TRBV18	TRBJ2-1	NA
CASSLIAEQETQYF	TGTGCCAGCAGCCTTATAGCGGAACAAGAGACCCAGTACTTC	NA	TRBV14	TRBJ2-5	NA
CASSLTTGDYGYTF	TGTGCCAGCAGCCTTACTACAGGGGACTATGGCTACACCTTC	TRBD1	TRBV28	TRBJ1-2	once
CASSLAFRTGELFF	TGTGCTAGCAGCTTAGCTTTCAGGACCGGGGAGCTGTTTTTT	NA	TRBV7-7	TRBJ2-2	NA
CASSFRTDYGYTF	TGTGCCAGCAGCTTTAGGACAGACTATGGCTACACCTTC	NA	TRBV7-2	TRBJ1-2	NA
CASSQDPWTGNYGYTF	TGTGCCAGCAGCCAAGATCCTTGGACAGGCAACTATGGCTACACCTTC	TRBD1	TRBV14	TRBJ1-2	NA
CATAGSVYGYTF	TGTGCCACCGCGGGGTCCGTCTATGGCTACACCTTC	NA	TRBV28	TRBJ1-2	NA
CASSFSRGWNEKLFF	TGTGCCAGCAGCTTCTCGCGGGGTTGGAATGAAAAACTGTTTTTT	NA	TRBV11-2	TRBJ1-4	NA
CASSIRQGATQPQHF	TGTGCCAGTAGTATCAGACAGGGGGCTACTCAGCCCCAGCATTTT	TRBD1	TRBV19	TRBJ1-5	NA
CASSSFGQGASGNTIYF	TGCGCCAGCAGCTCCTTCGGACAGGGGGCCTCTGGAAACACCATATATTTT	TRBD1	TRBV5-1	TRBJ1-3	NA
CASSFGTGPFGYTF	TGTGCCAGCAGTTTCGGGACAGGCCCTTTTGGCTACACCTTC	TRBD1	TRBV28	TRBJ1-2	once
CASSQYRGADTGELFF	TGCGCCAGCAGCCAATACAGGGGGGCGGACACCGGGGAGCTGTTTTTT	TRBD1	TRBV4-1	TRBJ2-2	once
CASSTTGLTEAFF	TGTGCCAGCAGTACTACAGGGCTTACTGAAGCTTTCTTT	NA	TRBV6-5	TRBJ1-1	NA
CASSRIAGVSDTQYF	TGTGCCAGCAGCCGCATAGCGGGAGTTTCAGATACGCAGTATTTT	TRBD2	TRBV13	TRBJ2-3	NA
CASSLDRGGSGYTF	TGTGCCAGCAGCTTAGACAGGGGAGGTAGCGGCTACACCTTC	TRBD1	TRBV13	TRBJ1-2	NA
CASSGGTGFTGELFF	TGTGCCAGCAGCGGTGGGACAGGGTTCACCGGGGAGCTGTTTTTT	TRBD1	TRBV11-2	TRBJ2-2	NA
CSVPGGLNYLGYTF	TGCAGCGTTCCGGGAGGTCTTAACTATCTGGGCTACACCTTC	NA	TRBV29-1	TRBJ1-2	NA
CASSLSGAYSNQPQHF	TGTGCCAGCAGTTTATCTGGAGCGTATAGCAATCAGCCCCAGCATTTT	NA	TRBV28	TRBJ1-5	NA
CASSPTHLGYTF	TGTGCCAGCTCACCAACTCACTTGGGCTACACCTTC	NA	TRBV18	TRBJ1-2	NA
CASSPTKPHPGLTNSPLHF	TGTGCCAGCTCACCAACCAAACCACATCCGGGACTGACGAATTCACCCCTCCACTTT	NA	TRBV18	TRBJ1-6	NA
CATGESAGHNQPQHF	TGTGCCACAGGGGAGTCCGCCGGCCACAATCAGCCCCAGCATTTT	NA	TRBV19	TRBJ1-5	once
CASSLRYTEAFF	TGTGCCAGCAGCTTGAGATACACTGAAGCTTTCTTT	NA	TRBV11-3	TRBJ1-1	NA
CATSASRTGGESQFF	TGTGCCACCAGTGCCTCGCGGACAGGGGGTGAGTCTCAGTTCTTC	TRBD1	TRBV24-1	TRBJ2-1	NA
CASNSLRDEQFF	TGCGCCAGCAACTCCTTACGGGATGAGCAGTTCTTC	NA	TRBV5-1	TRBJ2-1	once
CASSSTRYEQFF	TGTGCCAGCAGTTCGACTAGGTATGAGCAGTTCTTC	NA	TRBV6-5	TRBJ2-1	NA
CASSPSSQANTEAFF	TGTGCCAGCAGTCCCTCTTCTCAGGCGAACACTGAAGCTTTCTTT	NA	TRBV28	TRBJ1-1	NA
CASSARGIVDTQYF	TGTGCCAGCAGCGCAAGGGGTATTGTAGATACGCAGTATTTT	NA	TRBV3-1/TRBV3-2	TRBJ2-3	NA